This is a list of T cell receptor beta chains from one sample in a study of siplizumab effects on memory and regulatory T cells. Produced via immunoSEQ multiplex PCR; TCRdb's table is partial and in-frame only. The sample records 65,000 to 85,000 clones, around 93% being singletons. The sample comprised CD8+ T cells sorted from blood. The receptors shown here come from a human donor in good health. The CDR3 runs from the conserved cysteine through the conserved F or W. D genes are given only for firm matches. Clone size appears in some rows only: once, few, many, or a class for an expanded clone.

>.|TRBD1|TRBJ1-2|TRBV9
CASSVDLLGQGDGYTF
TGTGCCAGCAGCGTAGATCTTCTGGGACAGGGGGATGGCTACACCTTC
>.|.|TRBJ2-7|TRBV7-9
CASSTDSPYEQYF
TGTGCCAGCAGCACCGACAGTCCCTACGAGCAGTACTTC
>once|.|TRBJ1-4|TRBV5-8
CASSFFISGNEKLFF
TGTGCCAGCAGCTTTTTCATATCAGGGAATGAAAAACTGTTTTTT
>.|TRBD2|TRBJ2-7|TRBV7-9
CASSDHGAGVDEQYF
TGTGCCAGCAGCGACCACGGGGCGGGGGTCGACGAGCAGTACTTC
>.|.|TRBJ1-6|TRBV10-3
CAISESLGGNNSPLHF
TGTGCCATCAGTGAGTCTCTGGGAGGAAATAATTCACCCCTCCACTTT
>.|TRBD1|TRBJ1-1|TRBV9
CASSGTGSNTEAFF
TGTGCCAGCAGCGGGACAGGGTCGAACACTGAAGCTTTCTTT
>.|.|TRBJ2-7|TRBV29-1
CSVEGQGGYEQYF
TGCAGCGTTGAAGGACAGGGAGGCTACGAGCAGTACTTC
>.|TRBD1|TRBJ1-1|TRBV15
CATSLDRANTEAFF
TGTGCCACCAGCCTCGACAGGGCGAACACTGAAGCTTTCTTT
>.|.|TRBJ2-3|TRBV27
CASSPSGDTQYF
TGTGCCAGCAGTCCATCGGGAGATACGCAGTATTTT
>.|.|TRBJ2-7|TRBV6-5
CASSYGQGLKGQYF
TGTGCCAGCAGTTACGGGCAGGGGCTGAAGGGGCAGTACTTC
>once|.|TRBJ1-1|TRBV6-1
CASLENTEAFF
TGTGCCAGCCTGGAGAACACTGAAGCTTTCTTT
>.|TRBD2|TRBJ2-5|TRBV6-6
CASTRLAGDYQETQYF
TGTGCCAGCACCCGACTAGCGGGTGATTATCAAGAGACCCAGTACTTC
>.|.|TRBJ2-7|TRBV21-1
CASSVPSGGPTYEQYF
TGTGCCAGCAGTGTTCCTAGCGGGGGCCCTACCTACGAGCAGTACTTC
>.|TRBD1|TRBJ1-4|TRBV30
CAWATGDEKLFF
TGTGCCTGGGCGACAGGGGATGAAAAACTGTTTTTT
>.|TRBD2|TRBJ2-1|TRBV7-3
CASSLMDSSGGPAYNEQFF
TGTGCCAGCAGCTTAATGGACTCTAGCGGGGGGCCCGCCTACAATGAGCAGTTCTTC
>.|.|TRBJ1-1|TRBV7-2
CASSPMGGGNEAFF
TGTGCCAGCAGCCCAATGGGGGGAGGGAATGAAGCTTTCTTT
>.|.|TRBJ2-1|TRBV7-2
CASSLLERNNEQFF
TGTGCCAGCAGCTTATTAGAGAGAAACAATGAGCAGTTCTTC
>.|.|TRBJ1-3|TRBV2
CASSDPRYTGNTIYF
TGTGCCAGCAGCGACCCCCGGTATACTGGAAACACCATATATTTT
>.|TRBD1|TRBJ1-3|TRBV10-2
CASSRGTGGGNTIYF
TGCGCCAGCTCCCGAGGGACAGGGGGCGGAAACACCATATATTTT
>.|.|TRBJ1-1|TRBV7-9
CASSSPTGNTEAFF
TGTGCCAGCAGCTCACCGACCGGGAACACTGAAGCTTTCTTT
>.|TRBD1|TRBJ1-1|TRBV27
CASRTGLGTEAFF
TGTGCCAGCAGGACAGGGTTGGGAACTGAAGCTTTCTTT
>.|.|TRBJ2-3|TRBV18
CASSPLDRTRTDTQYF
TGTGCCAGCTCACCACTAGACAGGACCCGCACAGATACGCAGTATTTT
>.|.|TRBJ2-2|TRBV29-1
CSVEGGLGTGELFF
TGCAGCGTTGAAGGAGGGCTCGGCACCGGGGAGCTGTTTTTT
>.|.|TRBJ1-2|TRBV27
CASSPPGHRYGYTF
TGTGCCAGCAGTCCACCGGGACACCGCTATGGCTACACCTTC
>.|.|TRBJ1-5|TRBV21-1
CASSIPDGPNQPQHF
TGTGCCAGCAGCATCCCTGACGGACCCAATCAGCCCCAGCATTTT
>few|.|TRBJ2-7|TRBV13
CASSLGRLSEQYF
TGTGCCAGCAGCTTGGGCAGGTTATCCGAGCAGTACTTC
>.|TRBD2|TRBJ2-7|TRBV28
CASSSREGPYEQYF
TGTGCCAGCAGTTCCCGGGAGGGGCCCTACGAGCAGTACTTC
>.|.|TRBJ2-3|TRBV5-1
CASSLYQPSTDTQYF
TGCGCCAGCAGCTTGTATCAACCTAGCACAGATACGCAGTATTTT
>.|TRBD2|TRBJ2-2|TRBV7-6
CASSYGGATGELFF
TGTGCCAGCAGCTACGGGGGGGCCACCGGGGAGCTGTTTTTT
>.|TRBD2|TRBJ2-1|TRBV9
CATSLSGGLYDEQFF
TGTGCTACGTCCTTGAGCGGGGGACTTTATGATGAGCAGTTCTTC
>.|TRBD2|TRBJ2-3|TRBV4-3
CASSQDKTSGDTDTQYF
TGCGCCAGCAGCCAAGATAAGACTAGCGGGGACACAGATACGCAGTATTTT
>.|.|TRBJ1-4|TRBV4-1
CASSQDAGLGEKLFF
TGCGCCAGCAGCCAAGATGCAGGGTTAGGTGAAAAACTGTTTTTT
>.|.|TRBJ2-1|TRBV4-2
CASSQDWATAYNEQFF
TGTGCCAGCAGCCAAGATTGGGCTACTGCCTACAATGAGCAGTTCTTC
>.|.|TRBJ1-2|TRBV4-1
CASSESATEDFYGYTF
TGCGCCAGCAGCGAAAGTGCGACAGAGGACTTCTATGGCTACACCTTC
>.|.|TRBJ1-5|TRBV27
CASSLSVGAQPQHF
TGTGCCAGCAGTTTATCGGTTGGGGCCCAGCCCCAGCATTTT
>.|.|TRBJ1-5|TRBV2
CASRETGMMPQHF
TGTGCCAGCCGCGAGACGGGGATGATGCCCCAGCATTTT
>.|TRBD1|TRBJ2-3|TRBV6-5
CASSYAGQGTDTQYF
TGTGCCAGCAGTTACGCGGGACAGGGGACAGATACGCAGTATTTT
>.|TRBD1|TRBJ2-7|TRBV10-3
CAISAPRDSFSYEQYF
TGTGCCATCAGCGCACCCCGGGACAGTTTCTCCTACGAGCAGTACTTC
>.|.|TRBJ1-1|TRBV7-9
CASKSGTEAFF
TGTGCCAGCAAGTCTGGCACTGAAGCTTTCTTT
>.|.|TRBJ1-1|TRBV27
CASSFEGAGNTEAFF
TGTGCCAGCAGTTTCGAAGGGGCTGGGAACACTGAAGCTTTCTTT
>.|TRBD1|TRBJ2-7|TRBV4-2
CASSQEGQGKVYEQYF
TGTGCCAGCAGCCAAGAGGGACAGGGGAAGGTCTACGAGCAGTACTTC
>.|.|TRBJ2-7|TRBV27
CASSFGARGYEQYF
TGTGCCAGCAGTTTCGGGGCCCGCGGCTACGAGCAGTACTTC
>.|.|TRBJ1-5|TRBV19
CASGTGYANQPQHF
TGTGCCAGTGGAACAGGGTACGCCAATCAGCCCCAGCATTTT
>once|.|TRBJ2-5|TRBV6-5
CASTAFGGGQETQYF
TGTGCCAGCACCGCCTTTGGGGGCGGTCAAGAGACCCAGTACTTC
>.|.|TRBJ1-5|TRBV28
CASSLFMTDYSNQPQHF
TGTGCCAGCAGTTTATTCATGACAGACTATAGCAATCAGCCCCAGCATTTT
>.|.|TRBJ1-2|TRBV6-5
CASSYSSLNGYTF
TGTGCCAGCAGTTACTCATCTCTTAATGGCTACACCTTC
>.|.|TRBJ1-5|TRBV9
CASSPLDSNQPQHF
TGTGCCAGCAGCCCTCTGGACAGTAATCAGCCCCAGCATTTT
>.|.|TRBJ2-3|TRBV27
CASSLSMIRTQSTDTQYF
TGTGCCAGCAGTTTATCAATGATCAGGACTCAAAGCACAGATACGCAGTATTTT
>once|TRBD1|TRBJ1-2|TRBV6-6
CASSSEDRAFGYTF
TGTGCCAGCAGTTCCGAGGACAGGGCATTTGGCTACACCTTC
>.|TRBD2|TRBJ2-1|TRBV13
CASSLRVSGAYNEQFF
TGTGCCAGCAGCCTCCGAGTTAGCGGGGCATACAATGAGCAGTTCTTC
>.|TRBD2|TRBJ2-1|TRBV27
CASGLAVDNEQFF
TGTGCCAGCGGACTAGCAGTAGACAATGAGCAGTTCTTC
>.|.|TRBJ1-4|TRBV4-3
CASSTGMAVTNEKLFF
TGCGCCAGCAGCACAGGCATGGCCGTAACTAATGAAAAACTGTTTTTT
>.|.|TRBJ1-1|TRBV6-4
CASSYSGQEAFF
TGTGCCAGCAGTTACTCGGGACAAGAAGCTTTCTTT
>.|.|TRBJ1-1|TRBV11-2
CASSILEAFF
TGTGCCAGCAGCATACTTGAAGCTTTCTTT
>.|.|TRBJ1-1|TRBV7-9
CASSLGGRAFF
TGTGCCAGCAGTTTAGGGGGGCGAGCTTTCTTT
>.|.|TRBJ2-1|TRBV10-1
CASSERGRINEQFF
TGCGCCAGCAGTGAAAGGGGTAGGATCAATGAGCAGTTCTTC
>.|.|TRBJ2-7|TRBV27
CASSLGPGPTQQYF
TGTGCCAGCAGTTTAGGGCCAGGACCTACGCAGCAGTACTTC
>.|TRBD1|TRBJ1-2|TRBV28
CASSFGTANYGYTF
TGTGCCAGCAGTTTCGGGACAGCTAACTATGGCTACACCTTC
>.|TRBD2|TRBJ2-3|TRBV6-4
CASSESAGGTDTQYF
TGTGCCAGCAGTGAATCCGCGGGGGGCACAGATACGCAGTATTTT